These T cell receptor beta chains were read from a single sample in a study of CD8+ T cells in alopecia areata. TCRdb's copy holds only in-frame clones and misses some; the assay was immunoSEQ multiplex PCR. The data show some 220,000 clones, with about three fifths seen just once and roughly 1.4% held by the top ten. The sequences come from CD4+ T cells sorted from blood, collected at week 4, from a patient treated with tofacitinib. The source of these receptors is a human donor with alopecia areata. The CDR3 runs from the conserved cysteine through the conserved F or W. A D gene is named only where the DNA matches it firmly. Clone size, where shown, is once, few, many, or a class for clones that have expanded.

clone size: NA
D gene: TRBD1
J gene: TRBJ2-1
V gene: TRBV15
CDR3 DNA: TGTGCCACCAGCGGAAAGCGGACAGGGGCCTCGGTGTTCTTC
CDR3 protein: CATSGKRTGASVFF

clone size: NA
D gene: TRBD1
J gene: TRBJ2-2
V gene: TRBV7-2
CDR3 DNA: TGTGCCAGCAGCTTAAGGCGGACAGGGGTGACCGGGGAGCTGTTTTTT
CDR3 protein: CASSLRRTGVTGELFF

clone size: many
D gene: TRBD2
J gene: TRBJ2-5
V gene: TRBV7-3
CDR3 DNA: TGTGCCAGCAGCCCAGGGCTAGCGGGGGGGCTGATGGAGACCCAGTACTTC
CDR3 protein: CASSPGLAGGLMETQYF

clone size: few
D gene: TRBD1
J gene: TRBJ2-2
V gene: TRBV6-4
CDR3 DNA: TGTGCCAGCAGACCCCAGGGGGATGCCGGGGAGCTGTTTTTT
CDR3 protein: CASRPQGDAGELFF

clone size: NA
D gene: NA
J gene: TRBJ2-1
V gene: TRBV9
CDR3 DNA: TGTGCCAGCAGCATATCAGCCGTTCCGCTTTTAGAGCAGTTCTTC
CDR3 protein: CASSISAVPLLEQFF

clone size: NA
D gene: NA
J gene: TRBJ1-5
V gene: TRBV25-1
CDR3 DNA: TGTGCCAGCAGTCTTACAGGGAGCAATCAGCCCCAGCATTTT
CDR3 protein: CASSLTGSNQPQHF

clone size: NA
D gene: NA
J gene: TRBJ2-7
V gene: TRBV7-2
CDR3 DNA: TGTGCCAGCAGCTTAGGGCATTTCCAGGGCAGCGAGCAGTACTTC
CDR3 protein: CASSLGHFQGSEQYF

clone size: NA
D gene: NA
J gene: TRBJ1-2
V gene: TRBV29-1
CDR3 DNA: TGCAGCGTTAGGACGCCCGGCTATGGCTACACCTTC
CDR3 protein: CSVRTPGYGYTF

clone size: few
D gene: TRBD1
J gene: TRBJ1-1
V gene: TRBV19
CDR3 DNA: TGTGCCAGTACCCCGGGACAGGGTTCCCATGAAGCTTTCTTT
CDR3 protein: CASTPGQGSHEAFF

clone size: NA
D gene: NA
J gene: TRBJ2-3
V gene: TRBV5-1
CDR3 DNA: TGCGCCAGCAGCCTTGGACAGACCCAGGCGCAGTATTTT
CDR3 protein: CASSLGQTQAQYF

clone size: NA
D gene: TRBD1
J gene: TRBJ2-4
V gene: TRBV5-6
CDR3 DNA: TGTGCCAGCAGCTTACAGGGGTCAGCCAAAAACATTCAGTACTTC
CDR3 protein: CASSLQGSAKNIQYF

clone size: NA
D gene: TRBD2
J gene: TRBJ2-3
V gene: TRBV5-1
CDR3 DNA: TGCGCCAGCAGCTCGGGACTAGCGGGGGGTTCTAGCACAGATACGCAGTATTTT
CDR3 protein: CASSSGLAGGSSTDTQYF

clone size: NA
D gene: TRBD2
J gene: TRBJ2-3
V gene: TRBV2
CDR3 DNA: TGTGCCAGCAGTGAAGACCGACTAGCGGGGGGGTGGACGCAGTATTTT
CDR3 protein: CASSEDRLAGGWTQYF